The 29 T cell receptor beta chains listed next were all sequenced from one sample in a study of regulatory T cells in long-lasting Graves disease. TCR beta libraries were built with iRepertoire HTBI primers and Arm-PCR of CDR3 regions. TCRdb reprocessed the multiplex PCR reads via MiXCR and lists one record per CDR3 protein. The sample lists 560,000 or so distinct CDR3 sequences; roughly 15% were seen once. Described time point: newly diagnosed GD, antithyroid drugs for less than 3 months. After RNA was extracted from PBMCs, the TCR library was made from it. A further study also used this sample, focusing on T cells in Graves' hyperthyroidism and ophthalmopathy.

This material consisted of peripheral blood mononuclear cells (PBMCs), taken at new diagnosis, from a patient treated with antithyroid drugs. The receptors here all came from a man younger than 30 with Graves disease.

CDR3 coding DNA: TGTGCCAGTACCATAGGTAGTGGGGCCAATGAGCAGTTCTTC. This sequence encodes CASTIGSGANEQFF. V gene TRBV19 combines with J gene TRBJ2-1; tentatively, D is TRBD1 (5 bases). V was trimmed by 7 bases and J by 6 bases, leaving 16 bases between them. The germline V gene encodes CDR1 LNHDA and CDR2 SQIVND (reference sequence). The CDR3 consists of 14 residues.

This chain joins TRBV20-1 and TRBJ1-1; 7 bases are shared with TRBD1. The CDR3 runs to 14 residues. Germline CDR1 and CDR2: DFQATT and SNEGSKA (reference sequence). Trimming at V came to 6 bases and at J to 1 base, leaving 8 bases not matched to a gene. CDR3 coding DNA: TGCAGTGCCCGAAAGACAGGGCCGAACACTGAAGCTTTCTTT. It codes for CSARKTGPNTEAFF.

V usage is TRBV9 and J usage is TRBJ1-1; D is perhaps TRBD1 (6 bases). CDR3 length equals 15 residues. V lost 3 bases and J 2 bases, leaving 14 bases between the germline ends. The germline V gene encodes CDR1 SGDLS and CDR2 YYNGEE. CDR3 sequence: CASSAKGHRNTEAFF. In nucleotides, the CDR3 is TGTGCCAGCAGCGCTAAGGGACACAGAAACACTGAAGCTTTCTTT. The full variable domain, completed using reference TRBV9 and TRBJ1-1, is DSGVTQTPKHLITATGQRVTLRCSPRSGDLSVYWYQQSLDQGLQFLIQYYNGEERAKGNILERFSAQQFPDLHSELNLSSLELGDSALYFCASSAKGHRNTEAFFGQGTRLTVV.

This clonotype was detected only a few times. This rearrangement joins TRBV5-1 to TRBJ1-3; D is undetermined. With 5 bases removed from V and 0 bases from J, the gap between germline ends came to 6 bases. CDR1 SGHRS and CDR2 YFSETQ come from the germline V gene. This CDR3 has 13 residues. This chain's CDR3 is CASSHSSGNTIYF. CDR3 DNA sequence: TGCGCCAGCAGTCACAGCTCTGGAAACACCATATATTTT.

This rearrangement joins TRBV28 to TRBJ1-1; D possibly corresponds to TRBD1 (5 bases). The CDR3 totals 18 residues. Trimming removed 5 bases from V and 0 bases from J, with 22 bases in between. Germline CDR1 and CDR2: MDHEN and SYDVKM. DNA for the CDR3: TGTGCCAGCAGTCCCCTCACAGGAGACCTCTCCATGAACACTGAAGCTTTCTTT. Protein: CASSPLTGDLSMNTEAFF.

Concerning this clonotype itself: This could be a read error, since a much larger clone is one nucleotide away. No conserved phenylalanine or tryptophan is present at the end of the CDR3, so a read error is the likely explanation. The chain carries TRBV28 and TRBJ1-1; D remains ambiguous. V gave up 4 bases and J gave up 3 bases, with 9 bases separating them. The CDR3 spans 13 residues. Germline assignment: CDR1 MDHEN and CDR2 SYDVKM. The CDR3 DNA reads TGTGCCAGCAGTTGGACGATGGACACTGAAGCTTTCCTT. Translation gives CASSWTMDTEAFL.

This clonotype was recorded at least ten times. This chain's CDR3 is CASSLRPLEAFF. CDR3 in DNA: TGTGCCAGCAGTTTACGGCCACTTGAAGCTTTCTTT. The chain has TRBV12-3 or TRBV12-4 and TRBJ1-1; no definite D call. Trimming pared 2 bases from V and 7 bases from J, leaving 8 bases between. The CDR3 is 12 residues long.

This clonotype was found many times. This sequence joins TRBV5-1 and TRBJ2-6; tentatively, D is TRBD2 (6 bases). This CDR3 contains 17 residues. Germline lookup yields CDR1 SGHRS and CDR2 YFSETQ. Between the trimmed V and J ends, which lost 4 bases and 3 bases, there was a span of 17 bases. This CDR3 reads CASSPGGSFGGANVLTF. The DNA for the CDR3 is TGCGCCAGCAGCCCCGGGGGTTCCTTTGGTGGGGCCAACGTCCTGACTTTC.

This CDR3 reads CASSEGQFRKGIQYF. CDR3 coding DNA: TGTGCCAGCAGTGAGGGACAGTTCCGAAAAGGCATTCAGTACTTC. V usage is TRBV6-2 or TRBV6-3 and J usage is TRBJ2-4, with TRBD1 matching over 7 bases. The J segment lost 9 bases and the V segment lost 5 bases, leaving 13 bases of the junction unmatched. This CDR3 comprises 15 residues. Germline V gene lookup returns CDR1 MNHEY and CDR2 SVGEGT.

Remarks on this clonotype: The final CDR3 position lacks the conserved phenylalanine or tryptophan, pointing to a likely read error. The chain links TRBV15 to TRBJ2-4; 13 nucleotides line up with TRBD2. Germline V gene sequence: CDR1 LNHNV, CDR2 YYDKDF (reference sequence). This CDR3 region has 17 residues. V trimming: 1 base; J trimming: 5 bases; junction bases outside the gene matches: 5. The CDR3 DNA reads as TGTGCCACCAGCAGAGGACCGGGACTAGCGGGGCAAAACATTCAGTACCTC. This translates into CATSRGPGLAGQNIQYL.

The V and J genes are TRBV7-9 and TRBJ2-1; D is unclear. Per the germline V gene, CDR1 is SEHNR and CDR2 is FQNEAQ (reference sequence). Trimming removed 1 base at V and 5 bases at J, with 9 bases between. This CDR3 is 14 amino acids long. The CDR3 sequence: CASSLVGKDNEQFF. In DNA, the CDR3 is TGTGCCAGCAGCTTAGTGGGAAAAGACAATGAGCAGTTCTTC.

V usage is TRBV9 and J usage is TRBJ1-2; no definite D call. There are 15 residues in the CDR3. Trimming stripped 1 base from V and 4 bases from J, with 14 bases between. Germline V gene sequence: CDR1 SGDLS, CDR2 YYNGEE. This chain's CDR3 is CASSVTATDPYGYTF. The CDR3 DNA reads as TGTGCCAGCAGCGTAACAGCCACCGATCCCTATGGCTACACCTTC.

The table lists this clonotype with many counts. The chain has TRBV5-1 and TRBJ1-2; the D is unclear. CDR1 is SGHRS, CDR2 YFSETQ, per germline. V was pared by 0 bases and J by 2 bases, with 11 bases between. This CDR3 contains 15 residues. The CDR3 coding sequence is TGCGCCAGCAGCTTGGAGGTGGACCCAAACTATGGCTACACCTTC. Translation gives CASSLEVDPNYGYTF.

In regard to this clonotype: A much larger clone is a single base away; this may be a read error. V and J are TRBV28 and TRBJ2-7, with a weak D call TRBD2 (6 bases). Germline CDR1 reads MDHEN; CDR2 reads SYDVKM. The CDR3 runs to 11 residues. V lost 2 bases, J lost 11 bases, and 10 bases lay in between. CDR3 loop: CASSLGGVEYF. The DNA of the CDR3 is TGTGCCAGCAGTTTAGGCGGGGTGGAGTACTTC.

This clonotype was counted between two and nine times. V and J are TRBV28 and TRBJ1-5; 10 positions match TRBD1. The CDR3 consists of 15 residues. Trimming took 5 bases from V and 6 from J; bases not matched to a gene: 7. CDR1 and CDR2 (germline): MDHEN, SYDVKM. CDR3 coding DNA: TGTGCCAGCAGTCCGCGGACAGGGGGGGGTCAGCCCCAGCATTTT. This sequence encodes CASSPRTGGGQPQHF.

This clonotype was seen only once. The chain combines TRBV4-1 with TRBJ1-2; no reliable D call. The length of the CDR3 is 15 residues. CDR1 and CDR2 from the germline V gene are MGHRA and YSYEKL. Trimming took 4 bases from V and 4 from J, leaving 16 bases between them. The DNA of the CDR3 is TGCGCCAGCAGCCCGTCCTCCGGCAGCGTCTATGGCTACACCTTC. Amino acid sequence: CASSPSSGSVYGYTF.

There are a few counts of this clonotype. This sequence joins TRBV5-4 and TRBJ2-7; D remains ambiguous. This CDR3 has 12 amino acids. Trimming took 3 bases from V and 6 from J, leaving 10 bases between them. Germline CDR1 is SGHNT and CDR2 is YYREEE (reference sequence). The CDR3 loop reads CASSSPAAEQYF. As DNA, the CDR3 is TGTGCCAGCAGCTCCCCCGCGGCCGAGCAGTACTTC.

In this sample, this clonotype turned up a few times. The chain carries TRBV9 and TRBJ2-7; 7 nucleotides agree with TRBD2. Germline loops: CDR1 SGDLS, CDR2 YYNGEE. CDR3 size: 14 residues. Unmatched junction bases numbered 7, after V lost 2 bases and J lost 5 bases. The CDR3 here is CASSVWGEGNEQYF. The DNA for the CDR3 is TGTGCCAGCAGCGTTTGGGGGGAGGGGAACGAGCAGTACTTC.

Only a few counts were recorded for this clonotype. V is TRBV29-1 and J is TRBJ2-3, with 7 bases fitting TRBD1. The CDR3 length is 17 residues. Looked up from germline, CDR1 is SQVTM and CDR2 is ANQGSEA. The ends lost 0 bases at V and 7 bases at J; junction bases unmatched: 16. The CDR3 spells CSVEDPFTGTEKNTQYF. The CDR3 DNA reads TGCAGCGTTGAAGATCCGTTTACCGGGACAGAAAAAAATACGCAGTATTTT.

This clonotype was counted many times. The genes are TRBV4-2 and TRBJ1-1; TRBD1 matches at 7 bases. The CDR3 length is 14 residues. V shed 7 bases, J shed 7 bases, and the junction held 12 bases outside the gene matches. Germline V gene data show CDR1 as LGHNA and CDR2 as YNFKEQ. CDR3 residues: CASTTGTARNEAFF. The CDR3 coding sequence is TGTGCCAGCACAACCGGGACAGCTAGGAATGAAGCTTTCTTT.

This clonotype was recorded a few times. The gene calls are TRBV18 and TRBJ2-4, with 9 bases identical to TRBD1. Germline lookup yields CDR1 KGHSH and CDR2 LQKENI. The junction had 8 bases not matched to a gene; V was cut back by 0 bases and J by 5 bases. CDR3 size: 17 residues. The DNA of the CDR3 is TGTGCCAGCTCACCACCGGCCCCGGGACAGGGCCAAAACATTCAGTACTTC. Translating gives CASSPPAPGQGQNIQYF.

This clonotype was observed many times. The chain combines TRBV3-1 with TRBJ2-2; 13 bases match TRBD2. Unmatched junction bases numbered 7, after V lost 4 bases and J lost 5 bases. This CDR3 is built from 17 residues. In germline, CDR1 is LGHDT, CDR2 YNNKEL (reference sequence). For the CDR3, the DNA is TGTGCCAGCAGCCCAGGACTAGCGGGAGATCAAACCGGGGAGCTGTTTTTT. Protein: CASSPGLAGDQTGELFF.

This chain links TRBV4-1 with TRBJ1-3, with D possibly matching TRBD1 (5 bases). The CDR3 totals 15 residues. The ends were cut back, 0 bases at V and 0 bases at J, with 6 bases in the middle. Germline V gives CDR1 MGHRA, CDR2 YSYEKL. For the CDR3, the DNA is TGCGCCAGCAGCCAAGAGACAGTCTCTGGAAACACCATATATTTT. This encodes CASSQETVSGNTIYF.

This clonotype appeared a few times. The gene calls are TRBV29-1 and TRBJ1-2; 8 positions match TRBD1. Germline values: CDR1 SQVTM, CDR2 ANQGSEA. The V segment lost 3 bases and the J segment 4 bases; nucleotides outside the gene matches: 10. The CDR3 totals 15 residues. CDR3 amino acids: CSVDSGTGASYGYTF. The DNA of the CDR3 is TGCAGCGTTGATTCCGGGACAGGCGCCTCCTATGGCTACACCTTC.

V and J are TRBV5-1 and TRBJ2-2; 9 nucleotides match TRBD1. There are 16 residues in the CDR3. The J segment lost 4 bases and the V segment lost 4 bases, leaving 8 bases of the junction unmatched. Germline V CDR1 and CDR2: SGHRS, YFSETQ. DNA of the CDR3: TGCGCCAGCAGCGCTCCGGGACAGGGAAGCACCGGGGAGCTGTTTTTT. Its translation is CASSAPGQGSTGELFF.

This clonotype was seen a handful of times. V and J are TRBV5-1 and TRBJ2-1; TRBD1 might be the D (7 bases). The CDR3 extends over 14 amino acids. Germline values: CDR1 SGHRS, CDR2 YFSETQ. Between the trimmed V and J ends, which lost 4 bases and 8 bases, there was a span of 16 bases. CDR3 in DNA: TGCGCCAGCAGCGCGGGACAGTCTCTCCATGAGCAGTTCTTC. Translation: CASSAGQSLHEQFF.

The chain is built from TRBV29-1 and TRBJ2-7; a weak D match, TRBD1 (5 bases). Deletions cut 6 bases from V and 2 bases from J, with 11 bases between. CDR1 is SQVTM and CDR2 is ANQGSEA in the germline V gene. The CDR3 loop spans 12 amino acids. The CDR3 coding sequence is TGCAGCGTGAAGGACACGACCTACGAGCAGTACTTC. Its protein product is CSVKDTTYEQYF.

This clonotype was seen a handful of times. CDR3: CASSILIAGGETQYF. The CDR3 nucleotides are TGTGCCAGTAGTATCCTTATAGCGGGAGGAGAGACCCAGTACTTC. V gene TRBV19 combines with J gene TRBJ2-5, with TRBD2 matching 10 bases. This CDR3 is 15 amino acids long. Trimming cost V 3 bases and J 4 bases; bases outside gene matches: 5. CDR1 is LNHDA, CDR2 SQIVND, per germline (reference sequence).

Regarding this clonotype: A junction end diverges from the germline sequence, so it may reflect a read error. This rearrangement joins TRBV9 to TRBJ1-2, with D unclear. From germline, CDR1 is SGDLS and CDR2 YYNGEE. The CDR3 covers 14 residues. CDR3 amino acids: CAGSVALGEGGYTF. In nucleotides, the CDR3 is TGTGCCGGCAGCGTAGCTCTTGGCGAAGGAGGCTACACCTTC.